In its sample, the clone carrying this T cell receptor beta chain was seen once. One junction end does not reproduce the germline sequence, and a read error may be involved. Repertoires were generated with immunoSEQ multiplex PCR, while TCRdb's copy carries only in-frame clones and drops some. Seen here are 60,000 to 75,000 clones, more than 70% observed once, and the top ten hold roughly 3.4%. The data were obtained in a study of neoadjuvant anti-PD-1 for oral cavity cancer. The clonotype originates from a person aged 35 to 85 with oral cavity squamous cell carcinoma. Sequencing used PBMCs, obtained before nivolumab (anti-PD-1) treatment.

The DNA for the CDR3 is TGTGCAAGCAACCGGGTAAGCTCCTACGAGCAGTACTTC. Encoded protein: CASNRVSSYEQYF. The genes are TRBV6-1 and TRBJ2-7, with D unresolved. Per the germline V gene, CDR1 is MNHNS and CDR2 is SASEGT. The CDR3 has 13 amino acids.